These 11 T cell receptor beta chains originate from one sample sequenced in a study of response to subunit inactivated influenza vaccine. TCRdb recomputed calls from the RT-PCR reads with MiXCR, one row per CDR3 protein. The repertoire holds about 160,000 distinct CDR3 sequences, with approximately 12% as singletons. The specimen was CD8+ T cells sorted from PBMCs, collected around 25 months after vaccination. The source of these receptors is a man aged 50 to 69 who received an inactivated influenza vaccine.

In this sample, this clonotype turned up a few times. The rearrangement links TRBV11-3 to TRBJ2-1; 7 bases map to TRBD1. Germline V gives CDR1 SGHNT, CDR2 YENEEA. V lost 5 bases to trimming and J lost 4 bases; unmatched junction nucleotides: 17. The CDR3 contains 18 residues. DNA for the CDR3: TGTGCCAGCAGCCCACGCACGACAGGGCCCCGATCTTACAATGAGCAGTTCTTC. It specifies CASSPRTTGPRSYNEQFF.

CDR3 sequence reads: CASSSDREKLDTQYF. DNA for the CDR3: TGTGCCAGCAGTTCGGACAGGGAAAAGTTAGATACGCAGTATTTT. The rearrangement uses TRBV12-3 or TRBV12-4 and TRBJ2-3; TRBD1 matches 8 bases. The CDR3 has 15 residues. The J segment lost 5 bases and the V segment lost 4 bases, leaving 8 bases of the junction unmatched.

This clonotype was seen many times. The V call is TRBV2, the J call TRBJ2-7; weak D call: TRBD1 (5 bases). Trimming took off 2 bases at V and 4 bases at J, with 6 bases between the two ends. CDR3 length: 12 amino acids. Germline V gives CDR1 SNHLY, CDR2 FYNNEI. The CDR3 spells CASSERGYEQYF. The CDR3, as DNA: TGTGCCAGCAGTGAAAGGGGTTACGAGCAGTACTTC. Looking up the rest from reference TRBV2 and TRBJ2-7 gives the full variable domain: EPEVTQTPSHQVTQMGQEVILRCVPISNHLYFYWYRQILGQKVEFLVSFYNNEISEKSEIFDDQFSVERPDGSNFTLKIRSTKLEDSAMYFCASSERGYEQYFGPGTRLTVT.

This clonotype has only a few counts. CDR3 DNA sequence: TGTGCCAGCAGTGCCGCGGAGAGGCCATCCTATGGCTACACCTTC. Amino acid sequence: CASSAAERPSYGYTF. The chain combines TRBV12-3 or TRBV12-4 with TRBJ1-2; D unresolved. The CDR3 is 15 residues long. Trimming pared 5 bases from V and 4 bases from J, leaving 17 bases between.

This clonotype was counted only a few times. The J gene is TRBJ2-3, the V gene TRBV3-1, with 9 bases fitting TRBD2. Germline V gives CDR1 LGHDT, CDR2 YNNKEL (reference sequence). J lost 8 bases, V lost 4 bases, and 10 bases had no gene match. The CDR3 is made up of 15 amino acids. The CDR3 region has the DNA TGTGCCAGCAGCCCCGCAGCGGGGGGTCATATTACGCAGTATTTT. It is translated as CASSPAAGGHITQYF.

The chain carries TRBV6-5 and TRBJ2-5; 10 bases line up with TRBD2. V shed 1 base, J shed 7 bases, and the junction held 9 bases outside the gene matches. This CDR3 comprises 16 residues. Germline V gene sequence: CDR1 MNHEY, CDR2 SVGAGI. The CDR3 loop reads CASSYFPGTSAGTQYF. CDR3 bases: TGTGCCAGCAGTTACTTTCCCGGGACTAGCGCGGGGACCCAGTACTTC.

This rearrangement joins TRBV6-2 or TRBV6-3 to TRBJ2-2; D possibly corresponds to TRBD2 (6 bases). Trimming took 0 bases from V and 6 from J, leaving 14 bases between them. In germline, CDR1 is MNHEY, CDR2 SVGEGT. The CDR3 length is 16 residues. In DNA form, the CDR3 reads TGTGCCAGCAGTTACTCTGGGGACTCCAACCCCGGGGAGCTGTTTTTT. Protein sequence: CASSYSGDSNPGELFF.

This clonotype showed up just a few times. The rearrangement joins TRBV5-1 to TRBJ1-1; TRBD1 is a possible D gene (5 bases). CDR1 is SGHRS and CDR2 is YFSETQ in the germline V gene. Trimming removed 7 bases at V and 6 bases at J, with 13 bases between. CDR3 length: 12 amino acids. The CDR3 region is CASAGGSPEAFF. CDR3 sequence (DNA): TGCGCCAGCGCTGGGGGGTCGCCTGAAGCTTTCTTT.

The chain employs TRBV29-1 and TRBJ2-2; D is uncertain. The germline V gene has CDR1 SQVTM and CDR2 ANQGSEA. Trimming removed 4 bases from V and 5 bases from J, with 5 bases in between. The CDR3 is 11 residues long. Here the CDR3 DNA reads TGCAGCGTTGTCGTTACCGGGGAGCTGTTTTTT. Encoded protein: CSVVVTGELFF.

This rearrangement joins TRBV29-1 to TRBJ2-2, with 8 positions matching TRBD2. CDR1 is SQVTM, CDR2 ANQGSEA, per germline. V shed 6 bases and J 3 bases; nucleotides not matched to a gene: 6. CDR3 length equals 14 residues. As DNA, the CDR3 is TGCAGCGTCATTAGCGGGGTAGACACCGGGGAGCTGTTTTTT. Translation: CSVISGVDTGELFF.

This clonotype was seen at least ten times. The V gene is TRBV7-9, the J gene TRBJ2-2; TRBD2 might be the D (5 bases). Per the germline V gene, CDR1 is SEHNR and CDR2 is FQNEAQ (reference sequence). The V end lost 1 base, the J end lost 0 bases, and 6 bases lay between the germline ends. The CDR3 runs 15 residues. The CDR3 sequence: CASSLVLANTGELFF. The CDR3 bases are TGTGCCAGCAGCTTAGTACTAGCGAACACCGGGGAGCTGTTTTTT.